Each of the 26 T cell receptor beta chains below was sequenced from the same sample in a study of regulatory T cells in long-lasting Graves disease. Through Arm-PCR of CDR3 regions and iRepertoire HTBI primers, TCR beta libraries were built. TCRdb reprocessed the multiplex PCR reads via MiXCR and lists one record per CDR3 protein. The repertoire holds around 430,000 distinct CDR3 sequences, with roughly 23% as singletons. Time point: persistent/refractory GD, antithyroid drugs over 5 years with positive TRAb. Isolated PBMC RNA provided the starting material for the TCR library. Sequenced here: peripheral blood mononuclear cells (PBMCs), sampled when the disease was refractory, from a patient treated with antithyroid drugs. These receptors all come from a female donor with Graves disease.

The CDR3 spells CASSIVGNYGYTF. The DNA for the CDR3 is TGTGCCAGTAGTATAGTCGGGAACTATGGCTACACCTTC. J is TRBJ1-2 and V is TRBV19; D is unclear. Germline assignment: CDR1 LNHDA and CDR2 SQIVND (reference sequence). This CDR3 region has 13 residues. Trimming cost V 1 base and J 2 bases, with 5 bases left between them.

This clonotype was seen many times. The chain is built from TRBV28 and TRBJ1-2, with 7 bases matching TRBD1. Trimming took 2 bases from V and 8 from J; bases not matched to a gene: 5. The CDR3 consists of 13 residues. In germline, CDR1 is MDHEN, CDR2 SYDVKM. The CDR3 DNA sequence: TGTGCCAGCAGTTTAGAGAGGGGGCGAGGCTACACCTTC. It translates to CASSLERGRGYTF.

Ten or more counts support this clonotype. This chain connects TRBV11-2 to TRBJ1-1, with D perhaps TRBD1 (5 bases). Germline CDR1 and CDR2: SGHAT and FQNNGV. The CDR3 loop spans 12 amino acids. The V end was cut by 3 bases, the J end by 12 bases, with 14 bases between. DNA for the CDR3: TGTGCCAGCAGCTTCAATCCGGGACTTTCTTTCTTT. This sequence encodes CASSFNPGLSFF.

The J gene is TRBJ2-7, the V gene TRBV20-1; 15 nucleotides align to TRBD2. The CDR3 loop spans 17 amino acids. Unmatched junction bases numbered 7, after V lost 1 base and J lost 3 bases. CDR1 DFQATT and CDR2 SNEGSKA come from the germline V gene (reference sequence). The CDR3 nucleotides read TGCAGTGCTAGAGCCGTAGGGGGACTAGCGGGAGGCTACGAGCAGTACTTC. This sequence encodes CSARAVGGLAGGYEQYF.

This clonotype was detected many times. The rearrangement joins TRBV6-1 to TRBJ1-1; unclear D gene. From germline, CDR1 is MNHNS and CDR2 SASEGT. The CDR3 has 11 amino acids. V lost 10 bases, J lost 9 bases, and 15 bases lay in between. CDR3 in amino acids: CATEWQLKAFF. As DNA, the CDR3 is TGTGCCACCGAATGGCAGCTGAAAGCTTTCTTT.

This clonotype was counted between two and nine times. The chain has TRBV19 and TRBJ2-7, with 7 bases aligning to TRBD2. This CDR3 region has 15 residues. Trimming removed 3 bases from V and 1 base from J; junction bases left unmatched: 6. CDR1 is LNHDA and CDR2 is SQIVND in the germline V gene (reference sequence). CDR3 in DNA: TGTGCCAGTAGTATGGGGCTAGCGGTATCCTACGAGCAGTACTTC. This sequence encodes CASSMGLAVSYEQYF. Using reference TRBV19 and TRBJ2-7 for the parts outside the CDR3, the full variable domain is DGGITQSPKYLFRKEGQNVTLSCEQNLNHDAMYWYRQDPGQGLRLIYYSQIVNDFQKGDIAEGYSVSREKKESFPLTVTSAQKNPTAFYLCASSMGLAVSYEQYFGPGTRLTVT.

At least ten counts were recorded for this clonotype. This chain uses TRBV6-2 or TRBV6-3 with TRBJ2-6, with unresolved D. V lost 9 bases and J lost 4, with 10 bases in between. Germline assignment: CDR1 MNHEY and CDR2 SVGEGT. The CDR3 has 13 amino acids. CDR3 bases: TGTGCCAGTAAGGGTACCGGGGCCAACGTCCTGACTTTC. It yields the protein CASKGTGANVLTF.

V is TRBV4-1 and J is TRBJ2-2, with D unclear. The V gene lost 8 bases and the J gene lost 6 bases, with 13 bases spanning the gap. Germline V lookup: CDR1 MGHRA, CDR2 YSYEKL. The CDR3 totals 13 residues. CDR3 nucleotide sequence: TGCGCCAGCGGACGTATAGGCGCCGGGGAGCTGTTTTTT. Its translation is CASGRIGAGELFF.

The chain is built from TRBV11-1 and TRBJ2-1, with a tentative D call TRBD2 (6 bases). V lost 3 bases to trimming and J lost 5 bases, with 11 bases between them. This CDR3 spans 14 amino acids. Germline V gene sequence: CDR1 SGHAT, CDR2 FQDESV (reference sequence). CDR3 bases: TGTGCCAGCAGCTTGGGACCGGGGGACAATGAGCAGTTCTTC. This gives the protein CASSLGPGDNEQFF.

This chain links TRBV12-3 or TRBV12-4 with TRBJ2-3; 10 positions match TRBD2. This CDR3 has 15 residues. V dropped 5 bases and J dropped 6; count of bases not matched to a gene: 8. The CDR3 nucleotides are TGTGCCAGCAGTGACCTAGCGGGAGATCCCGATACGCAGTATTTT. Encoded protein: CASSDLAGDPDTQYF.

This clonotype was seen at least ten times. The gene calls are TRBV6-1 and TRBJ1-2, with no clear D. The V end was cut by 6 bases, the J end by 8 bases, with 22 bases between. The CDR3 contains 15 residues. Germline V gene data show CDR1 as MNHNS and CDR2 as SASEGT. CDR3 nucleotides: TGTGCCAGCAGACCTTATGCCGGCAGCGGACGGGGCTACACCTTC. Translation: CASRPYAGSGRGYTF.

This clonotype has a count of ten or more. The CDR3 loop reads CASSPGQKNTGELFF. DNA for the CDR3: TGTGCCAGCTCTCCGGGACAAAAAAACACCGGGGAGCTGTTTTTT. V gene TRBV28 combines with J gene TRBJ2-2, with D possibly being TRBD1 (6 bases). Deletions cut 8 bases from V and 2 bases from J, with 15 bases between. CDR1 and CDR2 (germline): MDHEN, SYDVKM. This CDR3 has 15 amino acids.

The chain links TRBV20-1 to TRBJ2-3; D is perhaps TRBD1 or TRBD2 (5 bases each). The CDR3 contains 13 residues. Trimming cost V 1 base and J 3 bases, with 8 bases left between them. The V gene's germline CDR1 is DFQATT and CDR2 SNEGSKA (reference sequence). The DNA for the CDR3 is TGCAGTGCTAGAGGTTGGGGGACAGATACGCAGTATTTT. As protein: CSARGWGTDTQYF.

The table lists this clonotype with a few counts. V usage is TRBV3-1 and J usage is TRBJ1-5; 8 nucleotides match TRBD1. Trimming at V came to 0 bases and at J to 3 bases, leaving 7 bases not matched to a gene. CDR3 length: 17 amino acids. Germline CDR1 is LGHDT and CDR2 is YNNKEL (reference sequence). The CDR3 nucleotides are TGTGCCAGCAGCCAAGATCCCTCCAGGGGGCCCAATCAGCCCCAGCATTTT. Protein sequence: CASSQDPSRGPNQPQHF.

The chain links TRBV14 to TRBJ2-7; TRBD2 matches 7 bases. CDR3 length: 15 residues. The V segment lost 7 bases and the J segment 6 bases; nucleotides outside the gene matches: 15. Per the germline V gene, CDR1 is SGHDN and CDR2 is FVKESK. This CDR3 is CASTAWGGGSPEQYF. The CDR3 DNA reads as TGTGCCAGCACCGCTTGGGGCGGGGGAAGCCCCGAGCAGTACTTC.

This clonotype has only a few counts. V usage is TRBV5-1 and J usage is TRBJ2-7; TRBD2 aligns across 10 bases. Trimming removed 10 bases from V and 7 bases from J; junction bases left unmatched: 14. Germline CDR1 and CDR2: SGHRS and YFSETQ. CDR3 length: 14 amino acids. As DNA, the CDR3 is TGCGCCTCTGGATCAGCGGGGGGGCTGGGGGAGCAGTACTTC. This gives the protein CASGSAGGLGEQYF.

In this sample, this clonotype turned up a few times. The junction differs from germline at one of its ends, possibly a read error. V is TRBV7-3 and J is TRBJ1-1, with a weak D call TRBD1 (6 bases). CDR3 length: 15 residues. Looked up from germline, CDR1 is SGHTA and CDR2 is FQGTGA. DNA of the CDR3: TGTGCCAGCAGCGTAACAGGGAACCCGAACACTGAAGCTTTCTTT. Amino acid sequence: CASSVTGNPNTEAFF.

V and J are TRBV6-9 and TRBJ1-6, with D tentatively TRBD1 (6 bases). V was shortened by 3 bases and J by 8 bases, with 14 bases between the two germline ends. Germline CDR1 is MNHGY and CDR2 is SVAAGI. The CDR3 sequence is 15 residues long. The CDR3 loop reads CASSYTGGGDSPLHF. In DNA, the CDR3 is TGTGCCAGCAGTTACACGGGGGGCGGTGATTCACCCCTCCACTTT.

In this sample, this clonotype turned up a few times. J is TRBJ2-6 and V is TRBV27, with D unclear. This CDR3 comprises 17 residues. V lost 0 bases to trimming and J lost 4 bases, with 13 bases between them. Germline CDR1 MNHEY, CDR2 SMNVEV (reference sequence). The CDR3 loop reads CASSLSNEGPGANVLTF. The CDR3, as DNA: TGTGCCAGCAGTTTATCGAATGAAGGGCCCGGGGCCAACGTCCTGACTTTC. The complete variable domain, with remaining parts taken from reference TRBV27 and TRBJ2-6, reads EAQVTQNPRYLITVTGKKLTVTCSQNMNHEYMSWYRQDPGLGLRQIYYSMNVEVTDKGDVPEGYKVSRKEKRNFPLILESPSPNQTSLYFCASSLSNEGPGANVLTFGAGSRLTVL.

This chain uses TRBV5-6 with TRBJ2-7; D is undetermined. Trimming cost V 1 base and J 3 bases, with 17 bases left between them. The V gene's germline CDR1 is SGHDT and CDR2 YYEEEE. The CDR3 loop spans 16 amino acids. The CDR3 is CASSLSWGYGDYEQYF. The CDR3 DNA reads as TGTGCCAGCAGCTTGTCTTGGGGTTATGGGGACTACGAGCAGTACTTC.

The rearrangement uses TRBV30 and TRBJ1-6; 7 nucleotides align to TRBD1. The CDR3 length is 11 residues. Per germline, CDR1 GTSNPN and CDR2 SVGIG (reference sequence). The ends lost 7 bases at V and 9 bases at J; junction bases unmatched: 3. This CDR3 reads CAYQGGSPLHF. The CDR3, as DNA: TGTGCCTACCAGGGGGGTTCACCCCTCCACTTT.

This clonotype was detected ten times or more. CDR3 sequence reads: CSVRDRVVTEAFF. The DNA of the CDR3 is TGCAGCGTCCGGGACAGGGTAGTCACTGAAGCTTTCTTT. The rearrangement uses TRBV29-1 and TRBJ1-1, with 9 bases that match TRBD1. V was pared by 6 bases and J by 4 bases, with 6 bases of the junction left unmatched. The CDR3 is made up of 13 amino acids. Germline assignment: CDR1 SQVTM and CDR2 ANQGSEA.

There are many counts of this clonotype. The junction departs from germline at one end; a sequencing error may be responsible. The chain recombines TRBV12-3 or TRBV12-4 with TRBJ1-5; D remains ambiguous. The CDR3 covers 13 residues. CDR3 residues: CASSRDSDQPQHF. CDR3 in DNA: TGTGCCAGCAGCCGCGATAGCGATCAGCCCCAGCATTTT.

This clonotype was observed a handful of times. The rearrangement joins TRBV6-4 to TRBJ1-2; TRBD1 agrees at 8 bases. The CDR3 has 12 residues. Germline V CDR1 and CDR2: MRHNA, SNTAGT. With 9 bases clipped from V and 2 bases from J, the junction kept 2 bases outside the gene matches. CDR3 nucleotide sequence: TGTGCCAGTCGGGACAGGAACTATGGCTACACCTTC. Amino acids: CASRDRNYGYTF.

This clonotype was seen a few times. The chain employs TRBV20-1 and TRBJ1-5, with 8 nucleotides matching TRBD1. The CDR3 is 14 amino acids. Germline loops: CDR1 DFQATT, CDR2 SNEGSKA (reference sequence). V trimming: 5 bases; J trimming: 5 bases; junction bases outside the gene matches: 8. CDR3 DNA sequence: TGCAGTGCTTCCTCATACAGGGGGGATCAGCCCCAGCATTTT. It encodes CSASSYRGDQPQHF.

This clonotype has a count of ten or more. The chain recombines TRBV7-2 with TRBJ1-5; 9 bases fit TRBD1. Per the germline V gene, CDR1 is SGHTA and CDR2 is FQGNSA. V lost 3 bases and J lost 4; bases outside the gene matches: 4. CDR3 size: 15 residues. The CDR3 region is CASSLDRGGNQPQHF. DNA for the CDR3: TGTGCCAGCAGCTTGGACAGGGGAGGAAATCAGCCCCAGCATTTT.